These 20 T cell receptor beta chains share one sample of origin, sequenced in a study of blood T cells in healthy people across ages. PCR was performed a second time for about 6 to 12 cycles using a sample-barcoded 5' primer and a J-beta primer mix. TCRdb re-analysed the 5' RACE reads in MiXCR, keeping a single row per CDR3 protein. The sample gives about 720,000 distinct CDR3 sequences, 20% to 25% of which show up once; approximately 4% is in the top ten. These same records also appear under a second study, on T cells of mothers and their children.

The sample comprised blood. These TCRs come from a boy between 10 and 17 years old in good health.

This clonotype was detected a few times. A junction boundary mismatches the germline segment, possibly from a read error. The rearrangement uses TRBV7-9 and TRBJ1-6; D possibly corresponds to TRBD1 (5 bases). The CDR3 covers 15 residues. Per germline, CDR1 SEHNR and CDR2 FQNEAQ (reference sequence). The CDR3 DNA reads TGTGCCGGCAGCCGAGACAGCTCCTATAATTCACCCCTCCACTTT. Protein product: CAGSRDSSYNSPLHF.

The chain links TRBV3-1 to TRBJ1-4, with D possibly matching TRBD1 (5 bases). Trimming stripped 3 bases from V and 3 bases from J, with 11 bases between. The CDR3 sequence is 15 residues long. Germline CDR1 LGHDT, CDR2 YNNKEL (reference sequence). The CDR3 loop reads CASSQAGHPNEKLFF. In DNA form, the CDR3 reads TGTGCCAGCAGCCAGGCCGGACATCCTAATGAAAAACTGTTTTTT.

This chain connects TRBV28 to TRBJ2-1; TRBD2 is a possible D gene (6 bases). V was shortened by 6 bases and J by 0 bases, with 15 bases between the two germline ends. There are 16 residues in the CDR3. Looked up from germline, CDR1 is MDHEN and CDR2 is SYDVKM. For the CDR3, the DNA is TGTGCCAGCAGCCCGCTAGCGACGGGCTCCTACAATGAGCAGTTCTTC. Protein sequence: CASSPLATGSYNEQFF.

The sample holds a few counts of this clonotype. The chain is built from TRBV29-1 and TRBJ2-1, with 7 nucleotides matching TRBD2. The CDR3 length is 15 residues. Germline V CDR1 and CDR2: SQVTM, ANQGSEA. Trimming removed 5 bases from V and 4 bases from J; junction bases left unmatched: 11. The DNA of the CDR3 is TGCAGCGTTACCCGAGCTAGCGGCGTATACAATGAGCAGTTCTTC. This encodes CSVTRASGVYNEQFF.

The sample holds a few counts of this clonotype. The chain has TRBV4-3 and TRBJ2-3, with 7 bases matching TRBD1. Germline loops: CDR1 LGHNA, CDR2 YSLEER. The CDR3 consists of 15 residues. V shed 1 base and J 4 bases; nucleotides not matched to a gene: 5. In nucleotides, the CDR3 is TGCGCCAGCAGCCAAGGAACAGGGGTGGCAGATACGCAGTATTTT. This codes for CASSQGTGVADTQYF.

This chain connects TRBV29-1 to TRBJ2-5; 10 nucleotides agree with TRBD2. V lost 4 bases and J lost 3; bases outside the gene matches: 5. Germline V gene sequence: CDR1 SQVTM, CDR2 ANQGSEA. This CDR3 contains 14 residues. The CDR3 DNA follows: TGCAGCGTTGGGGGGCTAGCGGGAGAAGAGACCCAGTACTTC. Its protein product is CSVGGLAGEETQYF.

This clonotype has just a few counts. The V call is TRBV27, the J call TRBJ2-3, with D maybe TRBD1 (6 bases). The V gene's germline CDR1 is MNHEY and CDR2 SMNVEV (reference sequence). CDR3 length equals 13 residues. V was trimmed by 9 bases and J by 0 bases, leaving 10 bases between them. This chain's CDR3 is CASRTDSTDTQYF. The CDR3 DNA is TGTGCCAGTCGGACAGACAGCACAGATACGCAGTATTTT.

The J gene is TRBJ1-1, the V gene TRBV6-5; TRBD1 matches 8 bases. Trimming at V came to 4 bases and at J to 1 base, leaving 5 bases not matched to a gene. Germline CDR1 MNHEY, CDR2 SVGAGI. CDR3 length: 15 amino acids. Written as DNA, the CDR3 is TGTGCCAGCAGTTCCCGACAGGGGAGGAACACTGAAGCTTTCTTT. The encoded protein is CASSSRQGRNTEAFF.

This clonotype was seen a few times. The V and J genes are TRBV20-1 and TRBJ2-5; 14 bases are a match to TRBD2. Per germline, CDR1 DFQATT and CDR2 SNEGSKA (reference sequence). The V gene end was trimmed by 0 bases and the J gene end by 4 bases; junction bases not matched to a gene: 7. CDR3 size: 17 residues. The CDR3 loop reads CSARDRLAGGRGETQYF. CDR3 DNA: TGCAGTGCTAGAGATAGACTAGCGGGAGGGAGGGGAGAGACCCAGTACTTC.

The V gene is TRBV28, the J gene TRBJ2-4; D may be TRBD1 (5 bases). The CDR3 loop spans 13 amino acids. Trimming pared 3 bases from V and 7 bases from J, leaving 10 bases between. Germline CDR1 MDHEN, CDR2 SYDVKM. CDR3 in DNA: TGTGCCAGCAGTTTGGGGCTGGGGAACATTCAGTACTTC. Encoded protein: CASSLGLGNIQYF.

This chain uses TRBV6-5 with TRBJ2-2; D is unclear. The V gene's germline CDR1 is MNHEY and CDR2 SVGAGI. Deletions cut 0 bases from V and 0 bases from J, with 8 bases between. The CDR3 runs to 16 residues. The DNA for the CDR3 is TGTGCCAGCAGTTACTCGCCCGGATCGAACACCGGGGAGCTGTTTTTT. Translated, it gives CASSYSPGSNTGELFF.

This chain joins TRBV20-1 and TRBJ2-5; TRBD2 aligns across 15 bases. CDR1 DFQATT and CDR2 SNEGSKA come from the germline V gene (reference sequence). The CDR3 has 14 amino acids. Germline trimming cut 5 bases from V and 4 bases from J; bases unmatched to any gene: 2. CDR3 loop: CSAGLAGGGETQYF. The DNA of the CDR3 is TGCAGTGCTGGACTAGCGGGAGGGGGAGAGACCCAGTACTTC.

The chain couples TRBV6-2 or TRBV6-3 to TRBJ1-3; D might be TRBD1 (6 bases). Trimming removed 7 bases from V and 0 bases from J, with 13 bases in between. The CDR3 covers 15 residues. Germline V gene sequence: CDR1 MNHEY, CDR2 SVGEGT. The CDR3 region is CASNGQPSSGNTIYF. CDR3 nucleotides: TGTGCCAGCAACGGACAGCCGAGCTCTGGAAACACCATATATTTT.

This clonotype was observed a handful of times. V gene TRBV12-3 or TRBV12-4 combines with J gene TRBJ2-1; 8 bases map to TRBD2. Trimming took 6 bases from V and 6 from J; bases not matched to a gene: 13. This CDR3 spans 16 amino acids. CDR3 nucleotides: TGTGCCAGCAGGGTCACGGGACTAGATAAAGGCAATGAGCAGTTCTTC. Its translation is CASRVTGLDKGNEQFF.

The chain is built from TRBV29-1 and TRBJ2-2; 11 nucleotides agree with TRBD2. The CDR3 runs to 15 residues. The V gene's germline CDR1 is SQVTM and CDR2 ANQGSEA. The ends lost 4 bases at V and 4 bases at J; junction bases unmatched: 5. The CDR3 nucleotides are TGCAGCGTTGCCCCCGGGACTAGCGGCACCGGGGAGCTGTTTTTT. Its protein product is CSVAPGTSGTGELFF.

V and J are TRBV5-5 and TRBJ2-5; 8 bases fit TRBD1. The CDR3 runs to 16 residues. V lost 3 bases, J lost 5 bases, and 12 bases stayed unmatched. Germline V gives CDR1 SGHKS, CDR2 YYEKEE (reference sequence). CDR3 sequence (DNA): TGTGCCAGCAGCTCGGCTATCCAGGGGGCGGGGGAGACCCAGTACTTC. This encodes CASSSAIQGAGETQYF.

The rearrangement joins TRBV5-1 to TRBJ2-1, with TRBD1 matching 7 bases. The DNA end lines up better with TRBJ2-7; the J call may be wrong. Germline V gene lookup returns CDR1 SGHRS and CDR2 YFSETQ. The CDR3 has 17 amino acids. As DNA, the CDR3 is TGCGCCAGCAGCTTGATATTCCGGGACAGAGGTTCCTACGAGCAGTACTTC. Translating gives CASSLIFRDRGSYEQYF.

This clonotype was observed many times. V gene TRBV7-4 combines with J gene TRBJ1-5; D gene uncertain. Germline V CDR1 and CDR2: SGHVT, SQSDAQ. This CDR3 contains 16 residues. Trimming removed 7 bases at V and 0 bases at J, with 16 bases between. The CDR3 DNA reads TGTGCCAGCATCGTTCGGCCGGCGGATAGCAATCAGCCCCAGCATTTT. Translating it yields CASIVRPADSNQPQHF.

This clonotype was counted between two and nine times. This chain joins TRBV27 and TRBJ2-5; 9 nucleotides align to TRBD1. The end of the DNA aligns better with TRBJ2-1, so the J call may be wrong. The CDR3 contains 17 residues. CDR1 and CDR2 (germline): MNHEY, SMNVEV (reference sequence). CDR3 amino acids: CASGQISGTGYRAEQFF. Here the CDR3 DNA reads TGTGCCAGCGGCCAAATATCCGGGACAGGGTATAGGGCTGAGCAGTTCTTC.

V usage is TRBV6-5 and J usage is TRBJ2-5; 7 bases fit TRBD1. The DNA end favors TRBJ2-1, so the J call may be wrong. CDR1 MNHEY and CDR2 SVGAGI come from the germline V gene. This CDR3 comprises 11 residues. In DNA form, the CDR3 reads TGTGCCAGCAGTACTAGACAGGGGCAGTTCTTC. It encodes CASSTRQGQFF.